The rows below give T cell receptor beta chains drawn from one sample of a study of chemoradiotherapy in HPV16-positive cancers. Some clones are missing from TCRdb's copy, which holds only in-frame ones; the method was immunoSEQ multiplex PCR. The sample lists 5,400 or so clones, roughly 70% occurring once. The sequenced sample was tumor tissue, obtained from a patient who underwent chemoradiotherapy. Receptor source: a human donor with HPV-associated anogenital cancer. The CDR3 runs from the conserved cysteine through the conserved F or W. Each record gives: V gene, clone size, D gene, CDR3 protein. The D gene is left open where the match is weak. Clone size is stated in some rows and not others, as once, few, many or a class when expanded.

v_gene: TRBV7-9
abundance: once
d_gene: -
CDR3aa: CASSARLKNIQYF

v_gene: TRBV28
abundance: -
d_gene: -
CDR3aa: CASSQSGTYNEQFF

v_gene: TRBV28
abundance: -
d_gene: TRBD2
CDR3aa: CASSQTSGSRSLRRDTQYF

v_gene: TRBV15
abundance: -
d_gene: -
CDR3aa: CATSRDSPQETQYF

v_gene: TRBV27
abundance: -
d_gene: -
CDR3aa: CASSLSGETQYF

v_gene: TRBV25-1
abundance: -
d_gene: -
CDR3aa: CATYNEQFF

v_gene: TRBV19
abundance: few
d_gene: -
CDR3aa: CASSPSVVRGNEQFF

v_gene: TRBV19
abundance: -
d_gene: -
CDR3aa: CASSSRYQETQYF

v_gene: TRBV6-1
abundance: few
d_gene: -
CDR3aa: CASSEAQGSGGYGYTF

v_gene: TRBV5-1
abundance: -
d_gene: -
CDR3aa: CASSGLQGDEQYF

v_gene: TRBV19
abundance: -
d_gene: -
CDR3aa: CASSKAGDHYGYTF

v_gene: TRBV25-1
abundance: -
d_gene: TRBD2
CDR3aa: CASSRGLAGGPRETQYF

v_gene: TRBV5-8
abundance: -
d_gene: TRBD1
CDR3aa: CASSLIPDRGRILRDIQYF

v_gene: TRBV30
abundance: once
d_gene: TRBD2
CDR3aa: CAWSVSVGGTSGNPSSYNEQFF

v_gene: TRBV14
abundance: few
d_gene: TRBD2
CDR3aa: CASSLGLAVQETQYF

v_gene: TRBV6-4
abundance: -
d_gene: TRBD2
CDR3aa: CASSDLSGRAYNEQFF

v_gene: TRBV7-2
abundance: -
d_gene: -
CDR3aa: CASSLVGAGHYGYTF

v_gene: TRBV27
abundance: -
d_gene: -
CDR3aa: CASSLFQGRYSPLHF

v_gene: TRBV11-3
abundance: -
d_gene: TRBD2
CDR3aa: CASSLRGLAGVNTGELFF

v_gene: TRBV5-1
abundance: few
d_gene: -
CDR3aa: CASSLDRGEQYF

v_gene: TRBV28
abundance: -
d_gene: TRBD1
CDR3aa: CASSRGQGFAGELFF

v_gene: TRBV11-1
abundance: -
d_gene: -
CDR3aa: CASSRTDHYTYEQYF

v_gene: TRBV14
abundance: -
d_gene: -
CDR3aa: CASSQRMAYNEQFF

v_gene: TRBV5-1
abundance: -
d_gene: -
CDR3aa: CASSLVLNTDTQYF

v_gene: TRBV7-9
abundance: -
d_gene: -
CDR3aa: CALTGLDSYEQYF

v_gene: TRBV15
abundance: -
d_gene: TRBD1
CDR3aa: CATSRGQGSDEKLFF

v_gene: TRBV2
abundance: -
d_gene: TRBD1
CDR3aa: CASSDRRGDRGSNIQYF

v_gene: TRBV28
abundance: -
d_gene: -
CDR3aa: CASSLPPWETQYF

v_gene: TRBV25-1
abundance: -
d_gene: -
CDR3aa: CASSEYETQYF

v_gene: TRBV27
abundance: -
d_gene: -
CDR3aa: CARALRNTGELFF

v_gene: TRBV28
abundance: -
d_gene: TRBD1
CDR3aa: CASSLGTGLGSPLHF

v_gene: TRBV7-8
abundance: -
d_gene: TRBD2
CDR3aa: CASSPRGSGRGGNEQYF

v_gene: TRBV10-3
abundance: -
d_gene: TRBD1
CDR3aa: CAISESRDRGNEQYF

v_gene: TRBV28
abundance: -
d_gene: TRBD2
CDR3aa: CASSQGTSGADTQYF

v_gene: TRBV28
abundance: -
d_gene: -
CDR3aa: CASSLYGRGNTEAFF

v_gene: TRBV11-3
abundance: -
d_gene: -
CDR3aa: CASSPETSYNEQFF

v_gene: TRBV18
abundance: -
d_gene: TRBD2
CDR3aa: CASSLGLPGGIGTDTQYF

v_gene: TRBV2
abundance: -
d_gene: -
CDR3aa: CASEHQRGAGGYGYTF

v_gene: TRBV7-6
abundance: -
d_gene: -
CDR3aa: CASSSRRAAGVETQYF